This record covers a single TCR beta chain. The target antigen is unknown. This entry comes from a study of memory CD4+ T cells and cytomegalovirus serostatus. Looking at the study overall: Of the healthy Belgian adults, 9 or 10 were CMV seropositive and 20 to 30 seronegative. Points from the study as a whole: Suggested: most of the CMV-linked TCR signature lies in CD4+ memory cells. Repertoires predicted CMV serostatus with median bootstrapped AUC of 0.95.

Some clones are missing from TCRdb's copy, which holds only in-frame ones; the method was immunoSEQ multiplex PCR. Seen here are tens of thousands of clones, just over 75% observed once, and the top ten hold around 1.9%. The sort gate was single viable CD3+CD4+CD8-CD45RO+ cells for memory CD4+ T cells. Positive selection with CD4 microbeads enriched total CD4+ T cells. Trimming removed 6 bases from V and 8 bases from J; junction bases left unmatched: 11. The CDR3 has 15 amino acids. Germline CDR1 and CDR2: SNHLY and FYNNEI. This TCR derives from an adult in good health and CMV-seronegative. Material: memory CD4+ T cells from blood. The chain recombines TRBV2 with TRBJ1-4; 8 positions agree with TRBD1. The CDR3 loop is CASSPQGGQEEKLFF. The CDR3, as DNA: TGTGCCAGCAGCCCTCAAGGGGGACAGGAAGAAAAACTGTTTTTT.